This TCR beta chain was identified in a study of response to subunit inactivated influenza vaccine. This clonotype came up a few times. What it recognizes is unknown. Notes on the study in general: Only a handful of new T cells, the authors suggested, are recruited with each seasonal influenza vaccination.

MiXCR, run by TCRdb on the RT-PCR reads, gives a single entry per CDR3 protein. The table has about 830,000 distinct CDR3 sequences, under 20% seen once. The specimen was PBMCs from blood, collected 5 days after vaccination. This TCR was sampled from a man aged 50-60 years who received an inactivated influenza vaccine.

CDR3 region: CASSFGPASGGIYEQYF. The CDR3 DNA follows: TGTGCCAGCAGCTTCGGGCCCGCTAGCGGGGGGATCTACGAGCAGTACTTC. This chain uses TRBV5-5 with TRBJ2-7; 11 positions agree with TRBD2. The CDR3 consists of 17 residues. CDR1 SGHKS and CDR2 YYEKEE come from the germline V gene (reference sequence). V dropped 2 bases and J dropped 3; count of bases not matched to a gene: 10. Using reference TRBV5-5 and TRBJ2-7 for the parts outside the CDR3, the full variable domain is DAGVTQSPTHLIKTRGQQVTLRCSPISGHKSVSWYQQVLGQGPQFIFQYYEKEERGRGNFPDRFSARQFPNYSSELNVNALLLGDSALYLCASSFGPASGGIYEQYFGPGTRLTVT.